The T cell receptor beta chain under discussion was sequenced for a study of CD8+ T cells in alopecia areata. V dropped 4 bases and J dropped 0 bases, with 2 bases sitting between them. Germline CDR1 and CDR2: PRHDT and FYEKMQ (reference sequence). The CDR3 has 12 amino acids. cDNA serving as the sequencing template came from extracted, reverse transcribed RNA. Clones were read by immunoSEQ multiplex PCR, and TCRdb kept only the in-frame ones, dropping some. Of 100,000 to 120,000 clones in the sample, around 59% were seen once. In this sample, this clone turned up a few times. Other nucleotide sequences from this sample produce the same CDR3.

The source of this sequence is a human donor in good health. Specimen: CD8+ T cells sorted from blood. The chain couples TRBV13 to TRBJ2-3; D uncertain. The CDR3 DNA reads as TGTGCCAGCAGCTCAAGCACAGATACGCAGTATTTT. Amino acids: CASSSSTDTQYF.